These T cell receptor beta chains were read from a single sample in a study of blood T cell repertoires in COVID-19. Some clones are missing from TCRdb's copy, which holds only in-frame ones; the method was immunoSEQ multiplex PCR. The table has some 76,000 clones, about four fifths seen once; the top ten hold 18%. Sequenced: peripheral blood. These receptors were collected from a woman aged 60 to 75 with acute or convalescent COVID-19. The CDR3 runs from the conserved cysteine through the conserved F or W. The D gene is left open where the match is weak. The size of a clone is reported for some rows only, either as once, few or many, or as a class for expanded clones.

V	D	J	size	CDR3	DNA
TRBV25-1	TRBD1	TRBJ1-2	once	CASRTGAGYTF	TGTGCCAGCAGGACAGGGGCCGGCTACACCTTC
TRBV9	NA	TRBJ1-6	NA	CASSTPQGTLHF	TGTGCCAGCAGCACCCCACAGGGCACCCTCCACTTT
TRBV28	TRBD2	TRBJ2-3	few	CASNTYIAGADTQYF	TGTGCCAGCAACACCTACATAGCGGGGGCAGATACGCAGTATTTT
TRBV5-1	NA	TRBJ2-6	NA	CASSFGQSGANVLTF	TGCGCCAGCAGCTTCGGACAGTCTGGGGCCAACGTCCTGACTTTC
TRBV29-1	NA	TRBJ1-1	few	CSVVGWDTEAFF	TGCAGCGTTGTCGGGTGGGACACTGAAGCTTTCTTT
TRBV27	TRBD1	TRBJ1-6	once	CASSFGTAYNSPLHF	TGTGCCAGCAGTTTCGGGACAGCGTATAATTCACCCCTCCACTTT
TRBV24-1	NA	TRBJ2-1	NA	CATSDGGTPRQDEQFF	TGTGCCACCAGTGATGGCGGGACTCCTAGGCAGGATGAGCAGTTCTTC
TRBV10-2	NA	TRBJ1-5	NA	CASSVQPTGPDQPQHF	TGCGCCAGCAGTGTCCAACCTACAGGGCCCGATCAGCCCCAGCATTTT
TRBV7-9	NA	TRBJ2-5	NA	CASSHGVGAQETQYF	TGTGCCAGCAGCCACGGGGTGGGGGCGCAAGAGACCCAGTACTTC
TRBV30	TRBD1	TRBJ1-5	NA	CAWTRGGNQPQHF	TGTGCCTGGACCAGGGGGGGCAATCAGCCCCAGCATTTT
TRBV24-1	NA	TRBJ2-3	NA	CATSDSAGQFTDTQYF	TGTGCCACCAGTGACTCCGCCGGACAGTTCACAGATACGCAGTATTTT
TRBV5-1	NA	TRBJ1-4	NA	CASSSGQLEKLFF	TGCGCCAGCAGCTCTGGACAGTTGGAAAAACTGTTTTTT
TRBV15	NA	TRBJ1-3	NA	CATSAWTGLHDSGNTIYF	TGTGCCACCAGTGCCTGGACGGGACTTCACGACTCTGGAAACACCATATATTTT
TRBV11-2	TRBD1	TRBJ2-5	NA	CASSASPGTGAETQYF	TGTGCCAGCAGCGCCTCGCCCGGGACAGGGGCGGAGACCCAGTACTTC
TRBV2	TRBD1	TRBJ2-5	few	CASRADRGFQETQYF	TGTGCCAGCAGGGCGGACAGGGGTTTTCAAGAGACCCAGTACTTC
TRBV7-2	NA	TRBJ1-1	NA	CASSTGGGTTEAFF	TGTGCCAGCAGCACCGGGGGGGGGACCACTGAAGCTTTCTTT
TRBV4-1	NA	TRBJ1-1	NA	CASSQGRTANTEAFF	TGCGCCAGCAGCCAAGGTCGGACAGCTAACACTGAAGCTTTCTTT
TRBV3-1/TRBV3-2	NA	TRBJ1-1	NA	CASSQESRQSTEAFF	TGTGCCAGCAGCCAAGAATCGAGACAGAGCACTGAAGCTTTCTTT